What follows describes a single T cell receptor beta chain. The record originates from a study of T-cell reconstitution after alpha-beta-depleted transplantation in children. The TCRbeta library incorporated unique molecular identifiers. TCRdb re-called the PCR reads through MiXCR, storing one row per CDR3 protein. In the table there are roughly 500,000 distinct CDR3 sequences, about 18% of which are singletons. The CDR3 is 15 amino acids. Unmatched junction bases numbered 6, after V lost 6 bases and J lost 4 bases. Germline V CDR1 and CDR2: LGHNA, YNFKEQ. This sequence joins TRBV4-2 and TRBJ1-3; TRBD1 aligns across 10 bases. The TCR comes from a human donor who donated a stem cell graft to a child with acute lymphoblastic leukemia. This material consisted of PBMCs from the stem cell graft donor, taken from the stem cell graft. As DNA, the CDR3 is TGTGCCAGCAGGCGCGGGACAGGGGACGGAAACACCATATATTTT. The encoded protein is CASRRGTGDGNTIYF.